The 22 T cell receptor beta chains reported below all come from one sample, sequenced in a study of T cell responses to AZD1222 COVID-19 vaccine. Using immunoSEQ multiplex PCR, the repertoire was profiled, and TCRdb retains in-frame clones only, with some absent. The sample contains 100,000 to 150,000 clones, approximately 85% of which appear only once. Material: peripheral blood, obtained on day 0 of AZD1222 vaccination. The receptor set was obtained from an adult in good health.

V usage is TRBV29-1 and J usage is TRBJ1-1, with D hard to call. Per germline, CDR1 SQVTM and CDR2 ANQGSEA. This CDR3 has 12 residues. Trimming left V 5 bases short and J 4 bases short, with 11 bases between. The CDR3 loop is CSVRGTGTEAFF. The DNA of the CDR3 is TGCAGCGTTCGGGGTACGGGCACTGAAGCTTTCTTT.

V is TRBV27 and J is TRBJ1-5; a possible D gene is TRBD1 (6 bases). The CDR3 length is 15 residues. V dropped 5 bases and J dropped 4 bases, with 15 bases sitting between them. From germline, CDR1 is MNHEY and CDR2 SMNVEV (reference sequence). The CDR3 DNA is TGTGCCAGCAGTCCCCTAGGGGGGGCAAATCAGCCCCAGCATTTT. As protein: CASSPLGGANQPQHF.

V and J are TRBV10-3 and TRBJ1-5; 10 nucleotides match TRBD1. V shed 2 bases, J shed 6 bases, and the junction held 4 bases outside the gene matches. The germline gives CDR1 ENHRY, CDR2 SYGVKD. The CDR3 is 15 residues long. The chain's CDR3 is CAISETTGGIQPQHF. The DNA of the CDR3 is TGTGCCATCAGTGAGACGACAGGGGGCATTCAGCCCCAGCATTTT.

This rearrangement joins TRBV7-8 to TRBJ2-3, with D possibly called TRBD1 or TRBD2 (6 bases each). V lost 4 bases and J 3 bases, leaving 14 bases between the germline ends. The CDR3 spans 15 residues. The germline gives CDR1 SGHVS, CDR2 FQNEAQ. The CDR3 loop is CASSSPTRGTDTQYF. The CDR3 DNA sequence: TGTGCCAGCAGCTCCCCGACTAGGGGGACAGATACGCAGTATTTT.

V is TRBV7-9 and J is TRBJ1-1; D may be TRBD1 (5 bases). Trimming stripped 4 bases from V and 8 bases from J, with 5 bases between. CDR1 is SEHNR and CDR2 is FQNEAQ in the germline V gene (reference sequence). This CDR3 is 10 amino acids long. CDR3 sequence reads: CASSWTEAFF. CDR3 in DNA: TGTGCCAGCAGCTGGACAGAAGCTTTCTTT. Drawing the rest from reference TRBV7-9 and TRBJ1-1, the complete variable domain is DTGVSQNPRHKITKRGQNVTFRCDPISEHNRLYWYRQTLGQGPEFLTYFQNEAQLEKSRLLSDRFSAERPKGSFSTLEIQRTEQGDSAMYLCASSWTEAFFGQGTRLTVV.

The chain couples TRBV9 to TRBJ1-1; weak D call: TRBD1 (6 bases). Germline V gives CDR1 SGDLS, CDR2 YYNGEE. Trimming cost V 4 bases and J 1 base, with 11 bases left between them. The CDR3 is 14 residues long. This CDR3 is CASSRGQTNTEAFF. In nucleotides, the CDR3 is TGTGCCAGCAGCCGAGGACAGACGAACACTGAAGCTTTCTTT.

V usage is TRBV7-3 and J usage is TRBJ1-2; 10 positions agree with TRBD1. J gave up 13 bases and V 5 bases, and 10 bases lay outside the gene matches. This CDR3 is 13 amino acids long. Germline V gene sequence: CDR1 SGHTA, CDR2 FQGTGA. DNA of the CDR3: TGTGCCAGCAGCAAACCGGGACAGGGGCCGGTCACCTTC. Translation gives CASSKPGQGPVTF.

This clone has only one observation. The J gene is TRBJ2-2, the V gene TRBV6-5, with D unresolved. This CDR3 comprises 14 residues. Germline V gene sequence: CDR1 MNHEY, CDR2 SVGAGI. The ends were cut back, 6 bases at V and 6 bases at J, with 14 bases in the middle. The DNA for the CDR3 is TGTGCCAGCAGGGGTTCCGCCGAGGCCGGGGAGCTGTTTTTT. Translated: CASRGSAEAGELFF.

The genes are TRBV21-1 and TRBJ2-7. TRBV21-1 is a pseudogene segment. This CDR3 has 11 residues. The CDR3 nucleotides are TGTGCCAACAAGAGAAATTCCGAGCAGTACTTC. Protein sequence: CANKRNSEQYF.

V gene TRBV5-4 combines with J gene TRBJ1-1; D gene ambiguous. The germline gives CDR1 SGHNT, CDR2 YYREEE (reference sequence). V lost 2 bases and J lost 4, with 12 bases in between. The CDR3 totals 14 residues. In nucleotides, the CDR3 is TGTGCCAGCAGCTTACGAGGTTTAGGCACTGAAGCTTTCTTT. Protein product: CASSLRGLGTEAFF. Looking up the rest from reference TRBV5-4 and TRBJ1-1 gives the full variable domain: ETGVTQSPTHLIKTRGQQVTLRCSSQSGHNTVSWYQQALGQGPQFIFQYYREEENGRGNFPPRFSGLQFPNYSSELNVNALELDDSALYLCASSLRGLGTEAFFGQGTRLTVV.

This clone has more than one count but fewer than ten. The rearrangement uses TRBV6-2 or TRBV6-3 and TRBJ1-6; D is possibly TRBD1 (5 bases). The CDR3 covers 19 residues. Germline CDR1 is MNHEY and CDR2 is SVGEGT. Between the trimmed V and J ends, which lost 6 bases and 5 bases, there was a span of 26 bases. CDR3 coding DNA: TGTGCCAGCAGCCACCCCGGACACGGGAATCCTGAACATAATTCACCCCTCCACTTT. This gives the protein CASSHPGHGNPEHNSPLHF.

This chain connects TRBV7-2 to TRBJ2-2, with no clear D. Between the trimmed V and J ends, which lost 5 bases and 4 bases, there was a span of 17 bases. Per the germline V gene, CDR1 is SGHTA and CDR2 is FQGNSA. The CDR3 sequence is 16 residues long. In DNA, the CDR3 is TGTGCCAGCAGCCGCCGGGCCATCATAGGCACCGGGGAGCTGTTTTTT. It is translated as CASSRRAIIGTGELFF.

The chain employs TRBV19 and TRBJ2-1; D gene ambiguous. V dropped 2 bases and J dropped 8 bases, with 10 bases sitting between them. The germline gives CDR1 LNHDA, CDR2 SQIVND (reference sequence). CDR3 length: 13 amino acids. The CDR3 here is CASSIYSGDEQFF. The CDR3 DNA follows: TGTGCCAGTAGTATATATAGTGGGGATGAGCAGTTCTTC.

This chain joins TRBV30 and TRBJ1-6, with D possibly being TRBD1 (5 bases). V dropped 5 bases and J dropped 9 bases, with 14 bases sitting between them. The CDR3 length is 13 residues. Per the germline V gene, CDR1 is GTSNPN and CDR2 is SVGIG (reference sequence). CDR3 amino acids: CAWAGAVGSPLHF. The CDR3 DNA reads TGTGCCTGGGCTGGGGCAGTAGGTTCACCCCTCCACTTT.

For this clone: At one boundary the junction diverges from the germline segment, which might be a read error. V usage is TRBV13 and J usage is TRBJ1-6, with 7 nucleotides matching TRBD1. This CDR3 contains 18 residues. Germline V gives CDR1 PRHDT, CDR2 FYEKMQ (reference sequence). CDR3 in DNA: TGTGCCAGCAGCGTAGGGGTTTTAGGGGACAGATTACTTTCACCCCTCCACTTT. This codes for CASSVGVLGDRLLSPLHF.

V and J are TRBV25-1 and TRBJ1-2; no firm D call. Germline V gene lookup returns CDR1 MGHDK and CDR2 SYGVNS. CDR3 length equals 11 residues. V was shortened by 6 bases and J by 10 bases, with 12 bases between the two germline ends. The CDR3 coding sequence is TGTGCCAGCAGGTTGGGTCCCCACTACACCTTC. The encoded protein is CASRLGPHYTF.

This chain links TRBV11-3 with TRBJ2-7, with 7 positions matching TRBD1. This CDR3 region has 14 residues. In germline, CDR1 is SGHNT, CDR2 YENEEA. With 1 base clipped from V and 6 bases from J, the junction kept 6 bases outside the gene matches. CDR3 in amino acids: CASSLVGTDGEQYF. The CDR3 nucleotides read TGTGCCAGCAGCTTAGTGGGGACAGATGGCGAGCAGTACTTC.

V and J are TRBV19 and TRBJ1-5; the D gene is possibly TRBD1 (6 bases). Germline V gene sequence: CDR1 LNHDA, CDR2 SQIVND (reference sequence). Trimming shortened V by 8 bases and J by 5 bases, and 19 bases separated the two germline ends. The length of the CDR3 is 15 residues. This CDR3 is CASCPRAGGYQPQHF. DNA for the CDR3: TGTGCCAGTTGCCCCCGAGCCGGGGGCTATCAGCCCCAGCATTTT. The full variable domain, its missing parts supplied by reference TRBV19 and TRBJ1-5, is DGGITQSPKYLFRKEGQNVTLSCEQNLNHDAMYWYRQDPGQGLRLIYYSQIVNDFQKGDIAEGYSVSREKKESFPLTVTSAQKNPTAFYLCASCPRAGGYQPQHFGDGTRLSIL.

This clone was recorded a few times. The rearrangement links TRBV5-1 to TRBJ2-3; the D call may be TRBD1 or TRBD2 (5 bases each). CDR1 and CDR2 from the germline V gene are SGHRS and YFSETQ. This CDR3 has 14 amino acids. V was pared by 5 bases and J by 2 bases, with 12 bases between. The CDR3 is CASSRDGVTDTQYF. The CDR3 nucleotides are TGCGCCAGCAGTCGGGACGGAGTCACAGATACGCAGTATTTT.

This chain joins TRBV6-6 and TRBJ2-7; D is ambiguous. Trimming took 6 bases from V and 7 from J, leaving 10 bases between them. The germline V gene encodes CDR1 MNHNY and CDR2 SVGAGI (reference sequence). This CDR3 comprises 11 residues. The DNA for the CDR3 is TGTGCCAGCAGCGCGCTGAAGGAGCAGTACTTC. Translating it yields CASSALKEQYF.

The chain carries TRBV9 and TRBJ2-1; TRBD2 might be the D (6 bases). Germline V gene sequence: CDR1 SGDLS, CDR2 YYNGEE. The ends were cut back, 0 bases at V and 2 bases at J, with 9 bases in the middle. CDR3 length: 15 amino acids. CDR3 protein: CASSVAVAAYNEQFF. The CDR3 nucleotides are TGTGCCAGCAGCGTAGCGGTAGCGGCCTACAATGAGCAGTTCTTC.

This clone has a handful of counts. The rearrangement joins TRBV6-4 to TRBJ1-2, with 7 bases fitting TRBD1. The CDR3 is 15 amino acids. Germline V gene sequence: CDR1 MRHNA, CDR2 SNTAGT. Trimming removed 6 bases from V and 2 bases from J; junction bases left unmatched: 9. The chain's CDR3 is CASRQEQGPNYGYTF. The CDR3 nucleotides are TGTGCCAGCAGGCAAGAACAGGGGCCAAACTATGGCTACACCTTC.